These T cell receptor beta chains were read from a single sample in a study of blood T cells in healthy people across ages. MiXCR, run by TCRdb on the 5' RACE reads, gives a single entry per CDR3 protein. The data hold some 1,000,000 distinct CDR3 sequences, with approximately 25% observed a single time. Another study also made use of these data, one on T cells of mothers and their children.

The sequencing sample was made of blood. The receptor source for this set is a girl aged 2-15 years in good health. The CDR3 runs from the conserved cysteine through the conserved F or W. The D gene is left open where the match is weak. Clone size is stated in some rows and not others, as once, few, many or a class when expanded.

. TRBJ1-1 TRBV29-1 . CSALDSFPEAFF TGCAGCGCTTTAGACAGTTTCCCTGAAGCTTTCTTT
TRBD2 TRBJ2-5 TRBV7-2 . CASSSTSGGPHGAQYF TGTGCCAGCAGCTCAACTAGCGGGGGGCCACATGGGGCCCAGTACTTC
. TRBJ1-4 TRBV11-2 . CASSLFAGEMEKLFF TGTGCCAGCAGCTTATTCGCAGGGGAGATGGAAAAACTGTTTTTT
. TRBJ2-1 TRBV12-3/TRBV12-4 . CASSQDGLSYNEQFF TGTGCCAGCAGTCAAGACGGACTCTCCTACAATGAGCAGTTCTTC
. TRBJ1-1 TRBV28 few CASSYRTGLTEAFF TGTGCCAGCAGTTACCGGACGGGGCTCACTGAAGCTTTCTTT
. TRBJ1-3 TRBV20-1 . CSAWTGLGNTIYF TGCAGTGCATGGACGGGACTCGGAAACACCATATATTTT
. TRBJ1-5 TRBV7-8 . CASSQNGGAQHF TGTGCCAGCAGCCAGAACGGGGGGGCCCAGCATTTT
. TRBJ2-7 TRBV20-1 . CSAQSQAGVSYEQYF TGCAGTGCTCAAAGTCAGGCAGGGGTCAGTTACGAGCAGTACTTC
. TRBJ2-4 TRBV10-2 few CASTGQLQNIQYF TGCGCCAGCACGGGACAACTTCAAAACATTCAGTACTTC
TRBD2 TRBJ2-5 TRBV29-1 . CSVHYSGMPQETQYF TGCAGCGTCCACTATAGCGGGATGCCACAAGAGACCCAGTACTTC
. TRBJ1-2 TRBV9 few CASSLGTDDMGYGYTF TGTGCCAGCAGCCTCGGGACCGACGATATGGGATATGGCTACACCTTC
TRBD1 TRBJ1-4 TRBV2 few CAGGTDLNEKLFF TGTGCCGGGGGGACAGACCTCAATGAAAAACTGTTTTTT
. TRBJ1-2 TRBV3-1 . CASSQGISGGYTF TGTGCCAGCAGCCAAGGGATTTCCGGGGGCTACACCTTC
. TRBJ1-3 TRBV7-2 few CASSLAGVYSGNTIYF TGTGCCAGCAGCTTAGCGGGGGTGTACTCTGGAAACACCATATATTTT
TRBD1 TRBJ1-1 TRBV27 . CTSRTGVSAEAFF TGTACCAGTCGAACAGGGGTAAGCGCTGAAGCTTTCTTT
. TRBJ1-4 TRBV5-1 few CASSFGDGVNEKLFF TGCGCCAGCAGCTTCGGGGACGGAGTTAATGAAAAACTGTTTTTT
TRBD2 TRBJ2-1 TRBV5-1 . CASSLESGRNTNEQFF TGCGCCAGCAGCTTGGAATCCGGGAGGAACACCAATGAGCAGTTCTTC
. TRBJ2-5 TRBV20-1 few CSWGSAGPDETQYF TGCAGTTGGGGATCGGCGGGGCCCGACGAGACCCAGTACTTC
. TRBJ1-4 TRBV4-2 . CASSQDGDELFF TGTGCCAGCAGCCAAGACGGGGACGAACTGTTTTTT
. TRBJ2-7 TRBV29-1 . CSVEMGTRSPYEQYF TGCAGCGTTGAAATGGGGACACGATCGCCTTACGAGCAGTACTTC
. TRBJ2-2 TRBV4-1 . CASSQWGSQVDGVGELFF TGCGCCAGCAGCCAGTGGGGGAGTCAGGTAGATGGTGTCGGGGAGCTGTTTTTT
TRBD1 TRBJ2-7 TRBV14 few CASSLIGQGGNEQYF TGTGCCAGCAGCCTTATCGGACAGGGGGGCAACGAGCAGTACTTC
. TRBJ2-2 TRBV4-2 . CASSQNYVTGELFF TGTGCCAGCAGCCAGAACTACGTCACCGGGGAGCTGTTTTTT
. TRBJ2-1 TRBV28 few CATEETAPNEQFF TGTGCCACCGAAGAGACAGCCCCCAATGAGCAGTTCTTC
TRBD1 TRBJ1-4 TRBV5-1 . CASSLDGQVGKLFF TGCGCCAGCAGCTTGGATGGACAGGTTGGAAAACTGTTTTTT
TRBD2 TRBJ2-4 TRBV20-1 . CSARDSLLVAGGSIQYF TGCAGTGCTAGAGATAGTCTTCTGGTAGCGGGGGGAAGCATTCAGTACTTC
. TRBJ1-6 TRBV11-2 many CASSLGAAYNSPLHF TGTGCCAGCAGCTTAGGGGCTGCCTATAATTCACCCCTCCACTTT
. TRBJ1-4 TRBV4-2 . CASSHYFRAPNEKLFF TGTGCCAGCAGCCATTACTTCAGGGCCCCTAATGAAAAACTGTTTTTT
. TRBJ2-1 TRBV10-3 . CAISDGMSYNEQFF TGTGCCATCAGTGACGGGATGTCCTACAATGAGCAGTTCTTC
. TRBJ2-6 TRBV13 few CASPLLKGGSREHSGANVLTF TGTGCCAGTCCCTTATTAAAGGGGGGTTCGCGGGAACATTCTGGGGCCAACGTCCTGACTTTC
. TRBJ2-5 TRBV4-3 . CASSRTGTLGTQYF TGCGCCAGCAGCCGGACCGGGACCCTTGGGACCCAGTACTTC
. TRBJ1-3 TRBV28 . CASSLRRTSGNTIHF TGTGCCAGCAGTTTGAGGAGGACCTCTGGAAACACCATACATTTT
. TRBJ2-2 TRBV4-1 . CASSQDLLDTGELFF TGCGCCAGCAGCCAAGATCTACTAGACACCGGGGAGCTGTTTTTT
TRBD1 TRBJ1-2 TRBV2 . CASSYETGNYGYTF TGTGCCAGCAGTTATGAGACAGGGAACTATGGCTACACCTTC
TRBD2 TRBJ2-7 TRBV6-5 few CASSYGLAGIYEQYF TGTGCCAGCAGCTATGGGCTAGCGGGGATCTACGAGCAGTACTTC
. TRBJ2-5 TRBV4-3 . CASSQDLEGGRETQYF TGCGCCAGCAGCCAAGATCTGGAGGGGGGGCGAGAGACCCAGTACTTC
. TRBJ2-7 TRBV29-1 . CSVGGIQDGEQYF TGCAGCGTTGGCGGAATCCAGGATGGCGAGCAGTACTTC